What follows are 32 T cell receptor beta chains derived from one specimen sequenced in a study of shared clonotypes between healthy human individuals. Produced via immunoSEQ multiplex PCR; TCRdb's table is partial and in-frame only. Of under 700,000 clones listed, approximately 96% were seen once; the top ten hold over 0.1%. Terminally differentiated effector memory CD45RA+ cells were excluded by CCR7 positive selection of CD45RO-negative cells. The sample comprised naive CD8+ T cells sorted from blood. The receptor source for this set is a woman aged 25 to 39 in good health.

This rearrangement joins TRBV19 to TRBJ1-2; a possible D gene is TRBD1 (6 bases). The CDR3 consists of 14 residues. V dropped 3 bases and J dropped 2 bases, with 10 bases sitting between them. Germline CDR1 and CDR2: LNHDA and SQIVND (reference sequence). The CDR3 is CASSIQGQNYGYTF. The CDR3 DNA reads as TGTGCCAGTAGTATCCAGGGGCAAAACTATGGCTACACCTTC.

The chain couples TRBV14 to TRBJ2-5; 8 bases align to TRBD2. CDR1 is SGHDN and CDR2 is FVKESK in the germline V gene. V gave up 0 bases and J gave up 0 bases; unmatched junction bases: 3. CDR3 length: 16 residues. This CDR3 is CASSQEFSGNQETQYF. The CDR3 DNA reads TGTGCCAGCAGCCAAGAGTTTAGCGGGAACCAAGAGACCCAGTACTTC. Filled out from reference TRBV14 and TRBJ2-5, the complete variable domain reads EAGVTQFPSHSVIEKGQTVTLRCDPISGHDNLYWYRRVMGKEIKFLLHFVKESKQDESGMPNNRFLAERTGGTYSTLKVQPAELEDSGVYFCASSQEFSGNQETQYFGPGTRLLVL.

This chain connects TRBV4-1 to TRBJ2-1, with D tentatively TRBD2 (6 bases). The CDR3 consists of 14 residues. CDR1 is MGHRA and CDR2 is YSYEKL in the germline V gene. Trimming stripped 4 bases from V and 14 bases from J, with 21 bases between. DNA for the CDR3: TGCGCCAGCAGCCTCCTCGCCGGGACTCCAAACGAGTTCTTC. Its translation: CASSLLAGTPNEFF.

The CDR3 loop is CASSQRGGRRYEQFF. The CDR3 DNA sequence: TGTGCCAGCAGCCAACGAGGAGGAAGGAGATATGAGCAGTTCTTC. The V call is TRBV27, the J call TRBJ2-1; tentative D call: TRBD2 (5 bases). Germline loops: CDR1 MNHEY, CDR2 SMNVEV (reference sequence). V was pared by 6 bases and J by 8 bases, with 20 bases between. The CDR3 spans 15 residues.

The rearrangement uses TRBV11-2 and TRBJ2-7; 12 bases fit TRBD2. Trimming removed 5 bases from V and 4 bases from J; junction bases left unmatched: 9. Looked up from germline, CDR1 is SGHAT and CDR2 is FQNNGV. This CDR3 is 16 amino acids long. The CDR3 DNA reads as TGTGCCAGCAGCCTGACTAGCGGGAGAGGAGCATACGAGCAGTACTTC. Residues: CASSLTSGRGAYEQYF.

The chain combines TRBV7-8 with TRBJ2-7; a weak D match, TRBD1 (5 bases). The CDR3 has 15 residues. Trimming removed 5 bases from V and 5 bases from J, with 19 bases in between. The V gene's germline CDR1 is SGHVS and CDR2 FQNEAQ. The CDR3 DNA is TGTGCCAGCAGCCGAGGTTGGGGCCTAAACCACGAGCAGTACTTC. The encoded protein is CASSRGWGLNHEQYF. Full variable domain (rest looked up from reference TRBV7-8 and TRBJ2-7): GAGVSQSPRYKVAKRGQDVALRCDPISGHVSLFWYQQALGQGPEFLTYFQNEAQLDKSGLPSDRFFAERPEGSVSTLKIQRTQQEDSAVYLCASSRGWGLNHEQYFGPGTRLTVT.

This sequence joins TRBV4-1 and TRBJ1-4; D gene ambiguous. Germline CDR1 is MGHRA and CDR2 is YSYEKL. Trimming left V 0 bases short and J 8 bases short, with 7 bases between. The CDR3 has 13 residues. DNA for the CDR3: TGCGCCAGCAGCCAAGAGATCGTAGAAAAACTGTTTTTT. Amino acids: CASSQEIVEKLFF.

The rearrangement joins TRBV9 to TRBJ2-7, with D uncertain. Between the trimmed V and J ends, which lost 3 bases and 1 base, there was a span of 11 bases. CDR1 SGDLS and CDR2 YYNGEE come from the germline V gene. The CDR3 loop spans 14 amino acids. The CDR3 DNA is TGTGCCAGCAGCGCAAGGACGGAGTCCTACGAGCAGTACTTC. This translates into CASSARTESYEQYF.

The V call is TRBV30, the J call TRBJ2-1; 9 positions match TRBD2. CDR3 length: 13 amino acids. CDR1 GTSNPN and CDR2 SVGIG come from the germline V gene (reference sequence). The CDR3 nucleotides read TGTGCGGTAGCGGGAGTTTCCTACAATGAGCAGTTCTTC. This translates into CAVAGVSYNEQFF.

The chain is built from TRBV4-1 and TRBJ2-1; 7 nucleotides line up with TRBD2. In germline, CDR1 is MGHRA, CDR2 YSYEKL. The CDR3 is 15 residues long. With V trimmed by 10 bases and J by 4 bases, 13 bases remained unmatched. CDR3 in amino acids: CATQSRRGTYNEQFF. The CDR3 nucleotides read TGCGCCACCCAATCCAGGCGGGGGACTTACAATGAGCAGTTCTTC.

This clone is a singleton in its sample. The chain is built from TRBV7-6 and TRBJ2-7; D possibly corresponds to TRBD1 (6 bases). Trimming removed 2 bases from V and 5 bases from J, with 22 bases in between. The CDR3 covers 17 residues. The germline V gene encodes CDR1 SGHVS and CDR2 FNYEAQ. The CDR3, as DNA: TGTGCCAGCAGCTTAACGGCAGGGGAAAGTCTAGGTCACGAGCAGTACTTC. It translates to CASSLTAGESLGHEQYF.

V usage is TRBV28 and J usage is TRBJ1-2, with TRBD1 matching over 7 bases. The V segment lost 3 bases and the J segment 7 bases; nucleotides outside the gene matches: 8. Germline V gene lookup returns CDR1 MDHEN and CDR2 SYDVKM. The CDR3 has 14 amino acids. Written as DNA, the CDR3 is TGTGCCAGCAGTTTGAGCGCGACAGGGACTGGCTACACCTTC. This translates into CASSLSATGTGYTF.

The rearrangement joins TRBV15 to TRBJ2-3, with D unresolved. Trimming pared 0 bases from V and 3 bases from J, leaving 16 bases between. The CDR3 consists of 17 residues. Germline V CDR1 and CDR2: LNHNV, YYDKDF (reference sequence). In DNA, the CDR3 is TGTGCCACCAGCAGAGATGAGTCGGCAGGCAGAACAGATACGCAGTATTTT. Its translation is CATSRDESAGRTDTQYF.

The J gene is TRBJ2-7, the V gene TRBV19; 8 bases agree with TRBD2. Germline lookup yields CDR1 LNHDA and CDR2 SQIVND (reference sequence). This CDR3 has 14 residues. The V gene end was trimmed by 5 bases and the J gene end by 5 bases; junction bases not matched to a gene: 8. As DNA, the CDR3 is TGTGCCAGTAGTGCGGGGGTAGCGGGACACGAGCAGTACTTC. As protein: CASSAGVAGHEQYF.

This chain joins TRBV21-1 and TRBJ1-1. TRBV21-1 is an annotated pseudogene. This CDR3 contains 17 residues. The CDR3: CASSKKVSQGGNTEAFF. The CDR3 nucleotides are TGTGCCAGCAGCAAAAAGGTATCTCAGGGAGGGAACACTGAAGCTTTCTTT.

The rearrangement links TRBV6-6 to TRBJ1-5; D gene ambiguous. Germline V lookup: CDR1 MNHNY, CDR2 SVGAGI (reference sequence). The CDR3 consists of 14 residues. V lost 4 bases, J lost 0 bases, and 7 bases lay in between. CDR3 loop: CASSWVGSNQPQHF. CDR3 nucleotide sequence: TGTGCCAGCAGTTGGGTTGGTAGCAATCAGCCCCAGCATTTT.

This rearrangement joins TRBV27 to TRBJ1-2; a weak D match, TRBD1 (6 bases). In germline, CDR1 is MNHEY, CDR2 SMNVEV (reference sequence). V was cut by 3 bases and J by 7 bases, with 18 bases left in between. There are 15 residues in the CDR3. The CDR3 loop is CASSLTGPFFSGYTF. For the CDR3, the DNA is TGTGCCAGCAGTTTGACAGGTCCATTCTTCTCTGGCTACACCTTC.

This clone has a single count. The gene calls are TRBV5-8 and TRBJ2-7, with D maybe TRBD1 (6 bases). V was clipped by 0 bases and J by 7 bases, with 17 bases between them. From germline, CDR1 is SGHTS and CDR2 YDEGEE. This CDR3 region has 15 residues. This chain's CDR3 is CASSLEAQGFGEQYF. The CDR3, as DNA: TGTGCCAGCAGCTTGGAGGCTCAGGGGTTCGGGGAGCAGTACTTC. Variable domain in full (rest from reference TRBV5-8 and TRBJ2-7): EAGVTQSPTHLIKTRGQQATLRCSPISGHTSVYWYQQALGLGLQFLLWYDEGEERNRGNFPPRFSGRQFPNYSSELNVNALELEDSALYLCASSLEAQGFGEQYFGPGTRLTVT.

About this clone itself: Distinct nucleotide sequences in the sample also encode this CDR3. The V call is TRBV9, the J call TRBJ2-7; 9 nucleotides align to TRBD2. Germline values: CDR1 SGDLS, CDR2 YYNGEE. This CDR3 spans 13 amino acids. Losses at the gene ends were 5 bases for V and 3 bases for J; bases not matched to a gene: 3. CDR3 bases: TGTGCCAGCAGTGCGACTAGCGGCTACGAGCAGTACTTC. Protein: CASSATSGYEQYF.

The gene calls are TRBV11-2 and TRBJ2-1; D is unclear. CDR1 and CDR2 from the germline V gene are SGHAT and FQNNGV. The V and J ends lost 0 bases and 9 bases respectively, with 6 bases between them. The CDR3 is made up of 12 amino acids. The CDR3 is CASSLDLGEQFF. The CDR3 nucleotides are TGTGCCAGCAGCTTAGATCTGGGTGAGCAGTTCTTC.

This chain uses TRBV15 with TRBJ2-1; TRBD2 matches 7 bases. Germline-derived CDR1 and CDR2 are LNHNV and YYDKDF (reference sequence). J gave up 12 bases and V 0 bases, and 8 bases lay outside the gene matches. The CDR3 is made up of 14 amino acids. The DNA for the CDR3 is TGTGCCACCAGCAGAGATGGGGATAGCGGGTTGCAGTTCTTC. Its translation: CATSRDGDSGLQFF.

The chain combines TRBV2 with TRBJ2-1; no clear D gene. CDR1 is SNHLY, CDR2 FYNNEI, per germline. Trimming removed 1 base from V and 8 bases from J, with 15 bases in between. The CDR3 has 15 amino acids. CDR3 DNA sequence: TGTGCCAGCAGTGAAGAAGGGCCCCAGAACGATGAGCAGTTCTTC. The encoded protein is CASSEEGPQNDEQFF.

The chain couples TRBV7-2 to TRBJ2-1, with D unclear. This CDR3 has 11 amino acids. V dropped 5 bases and J dropped 6 bases, with 5 bases sitting between them. Germline-derived CDR1 and CDR2 are SGHTA and FQGNSA. For the CDR3, the DNA is TGTGCCAGCAGCATCTCCAATGAGCAGTTCTTC. It yields the protein CASSISNEQFF.

The chain combines TRBV6-5 with TRBJ2-5; D remains ambiguous. Trimming took 0 bases from V and 2 from J, leaving 7 bases between them. CDR1 is MNHEY and CDR2 is SVGAGI in the germline V gene. This CDR3 comprises 14 residues. CDR3 nucleotide sequence: TGTGCCAGCAGTTACTCGGAAAGTCAAGAGACCCAGTACTTC. Its translation: CASSYSESQETQYF.

The chain joins TRBV28 to TRBJ2-1; a possible D gene is TRBD2 (5 bases). Trimming pared 6 bases from V and 7 bases from J, leaving 19 bases between. CDR3 length: 15 residues. The germline V gene encodes CDR1 MDHEN and CDR2 SYDVKM. CDR3 sequence: CASSLPQWRRNEQFF. In DNA, the CDR3 is TGTGCCAGCAGCCTACCCCAATGGAGGAGAAATGAGCAGTTCTTC.

The chain recombines TRBV5-4 with TRBJ2-3, with D possibly being TRBD2 (5 bases). Germline loops: CDR1 SGHNT, CDR2 YYREEE (reference sequence). Trimming removed 4 bases from V and 0 bases from J, with 12 bases in between. The CDR3 is made up of 15 amino acids. In DNA form, the CDR3 reads TGTGCCAGCAGCGCCGGAGGCACTAGCACAGATACGCAGTATTTT. Amino acids: CASSAGGTSTDTQYF.

The chain carries TRBV6-1 and TRBJ2-7; the D is unclear. V lost 2 bases to trimming and J lost 2 bases, with 13 bases between them. The CDR3 sequence is 15 residues long. Germline V CDR1 and CDR2: MNHNS, SASEGT. The chain's CDR3 is CASSERAGFTYEQYF. The CDR3, as DNA: TGTGCCAGCAGTGAAAGGGCCGGGTTTACCTACGAGCAGTACTTC.

V gene TRBV4-1 combines with J gene TRBJ2-2; 8 bases agree with TRBD1. CDR1 and CDR2 from the germline V gene are MGHRA and YSYEKL. V lost 6 bases to trimming and J lost 8 bases; unmatched junction nucleotides: 11. The CDR3 runs to 15 residues. CDR3 protein: CASSHGTGGFGELFF. In DNA, the CDR3 is TGCGCCAGCAGTCACGGGACAGGAGGGTTTGGGGAGCTGTTTTTT.

The V call is TRBV25-1, the J call TRBJ2-7; 7 nucleotides line up with TRBD2. The CDR3 totals 13 residues. Looked up from germline, CDR1 is MGHDK and CDR2 is SYGVNS. V gave up 3 bases and J gave up 4 bases; unmatched junction bases: 3. CDR3 coding DNA: TGTGCCAGCAGTGACGGGGGGTGGTACGAGCAGTACTTC. Amino acids: CASSDGGWYEQYF.

This chain uses TRBV29-1 with TRBJ1-1; tentative D call: TRBD1 (6 bases). V dropped 0 bases and J dropped 0 bases, with 11 bases sitting between them. The CDR3 covers 15 residues. From germline, CDR1 is SQVTM and CDR2 ANQGSEA. The CDR3: CSVEDWTAMNTEAFF. The CDR3 DNA follows: TGCAGCGTTGAAGACTGGACAGCCATGAACACTGAAGCTTTCTTT.

With respect to this clone: In the same sample, other DNA sequences code for this CDR3. V and J are TRBV27 and TRBJ2-7, with D unresolved. Germline CDR1 reads MNHEY; CDR2 reads SMNVEV (reference sequence). V was trimmed by 2 bases and J by 7 bases, leaving 9 bases between them. The CDR3 extends over 12 amino acids. The CDR3 sequence is CASSLGVGEQYF. The CDR3 DNA sequence: TGTGCCAGCAGTTTAGGGGTAGGGGAGCAGTACTTC.

The chain links TRBV29-1 to TRBJ1-2, with D hard to call. CDR1 is SQVTM and CDR2 is ANQGSEA in the germline V gene. The CDR3 extends over 11 amino acids. The V and J ends lost 5 bases and 2 bases respectively, with 6 bases between them. CDR3 DNA: TGCAGCGTTATAGAAAACTATGGCTACACCTTC. It yields the protein CSVIENYGYTF. Complete variable domain (other parts from reference TRBV29-1 and TRBJ1-2): SAVISQKPSRDICQRGTSLTIQCQVDSQVTMMFWYRQQPGQSLTLIATANQGSEATYESGFVIDKFPISRPNLTFSTLTVSNMSPEDSSIYLCSVIENYGYTFGSGTRLTVV.